These T cell receptor beta chains were read from a single sample in a study of blood T cell repertoires in COVID-19. The method was immunoSEQ multiplex PCR; TCRdb's version includes in-frame clones alone and lacks a portion of them. The data hold about 100,000 clones, with around 84% observed a single time. Material for sequencing was peripheral blood. Receptors were obtained from a man aged 45 to 65 with active or convalescent COVID-19. Each CDR3 is given with its conserved first and last residue. A D gene is named only where the DNA matches it firmly. Size is omitted from some rows. Given values are once, few, many or a class for expanded clones.

d_gene	v_gene	abundance	j_gene	CDR3nt	CDR3aa
-	TRBV11-2	-	TRBJ2-2	TGTGCCAGCAGCTTAGAACTTGGGGGGAGCACCGGGGAGCTGTTTTTT	CASSLELGGSTGELFF
-	TRBV28	once	TRBJ2-2	TGTGCCAGCAAAGTCGCGGTCCCCGGGGAGCTGTTTTTT	CASKVAVPGELFF
TRBD1	TRBV7-8	-	TRBJ2-2	TGTGCCAGCAGCTGGGGACAGGGGAACACCGGGGAGCTGTTTTTT	CASSWGQGNTGELFF
-	TRBV9	-	TRBJ2-1	TGTGCCAGCAGCGTCCTGGGGGCGGGGGCTTACAATGAGCAGTTCTTC	CASSVLGAGAYNEQFF
-	TRBV12-3/TRBV12-4	-	TRBJ2-5	TGTGCCAGCTCAAGGGGGGGCCTAGAGACCCAGTACTTC	CASSRGGLETQYF
-	TRBV27	-	TRBJ1-6	TGTGCCAGCAGTTTCTCAGATTCACCCCTCCACTTT	CASSFSDSPLHF
-	TRBV5-1	-	TRBJ1-1	TGCGCCAGCAGCTCGTCGGGGGAGGGGAACACTGAAGCTTTCTTT	CASSSSGEGNTEAFF
TRBD1	TRBV28	-	TRBJ1-2	TGTGCCAGCAGTTCAACACAGGGGCCCCGGGACGGCTACACCTTC	CASSSTQGPRDGYTF
TRBD1	TRBV5-1	-	TRBJ1-1	TGCGCCAGCAGCTTGGGGGACAGGGGGCCTGAAGCTTTCTTT	CASSLGDRGPEAFF
-	TRBV4-1	-	TRBJ1-1	TGCGCCAGCAGCCGATCAGGCACAGACACTGAAGCTTTCTTT	CASSRSGTDTEAFF
TRBD2	TRBV3-1/TRBV3-2	-	TRBJ2-2	TGTGCCAGCAGCCCCCCCGGGACTAGCGGGGGGGCCGTCACCGGGGAGCTGTTTTTT	CASSPPGTSGGAVTGELFF
TRBD2	TRBV5-5	-	TRBJ2-5	TGTGCCAGCAGCTTCCGTGACGGGGGGTACTCCTCAGGGACCCAGTACTTC	CASSFRDGGYSSGTQYF
TRBD2	TRBV5-1	-	TRBJ2-3	TGCGCCAGCAGCTTGTCGGCTAGCGGGGGGACAGATACGCAGTATTTT	CASSLSASGGTDTQYF
-	TRBV6-7	-	TRBJ2-7	TGTGCCAGCAGTTGCGCCTGCGGGCAGTACTTC	CASSCACGQYF
TRBD1	TRBV7-2	-	TRBJ2-7	TGTGCCAGCAGCTCCCGACAGGGGGCTATAGAGCAGTACTTC	CASSSRQGAIEQYF
TRBD1	TRBV6-5	-	TRBJ1-1	TGTGCCAGCAGTAGGACAGGGAGGGACACTGAAGCTTTCTTT	CASSRTGRDTEAFF
-	TRBV19	-	TRBJ2-7	TGTGCCAGTAGTATATCAGAGACACCGGTGAAGTACGAGCAGTACTTC	CASSISETPVKYEQYF
TRBD2	TRBV5-6	-	TRBJ2-3	TGTGCCAGCAGCGATAGCGGGGGAACCACAGATACGCAGTATTTT	CASSDSGGTTDTQYF
TRBD1	TRBV5-1	once	TRBJ2-4	TGCGCCAGCAGCTTGGACAGGGGAAACGACATTCAGTACTTC	CASSLDRGNDIQYF
TRBD1	TRBV10-2	-	TRBJ1-6	TGCGCCAGCAGTGACCTTTCCGGGACAGGGAGACAGAGCTATAATTCACCCCTCCACTTT	CASSDLSGTGRQSYNSPLHF
-	TRBV14	few	TRBJ2-7	TGTGCCAGCAGCCAAGATTCAGGCGAAGAGCAGTACTTC	CASSQDSGEEQYF
-	TRBV3-1/TRBV3-2	-	TRBJ1-2	TGTGCCAGCAGCCCACAGGGAACCCCTAACTATGGCTACACCTTC	CASSPQGTPNYGYTF
-	TRBV7-2	-	TRBJ2-3	TGTGCCAGCAGCCAGACTTCGTCCTATACAGATACGCAGTATTTT	CASSQTSSYTDTQYF
TRBD1	TRBV5-1	-	TRBJ2-5	TGCGCCAGCAGCGCGGAGGCAGGGGGCCGGGTTGAGACCCAGTACTTC	CASSAEAGGRVETQYF
TRBD1	TRBV30	-	TRBJ1-4	TGTGCCTGTGACAGGGCAGAGGGTGAAAAACTGTTTTTT	CACDRAEGEKLFF
-	TRBV3-1/TRBV3-2	-	TRBJ1-6	TGTGCCAGCAGCCTCGGGACTTATAATTCACCCCTCCACTTT	CASSLGTYNSPLHF
TRBD2	TRBV29-1	-	TRBJ2-7	TGCAGCGTACCCGGGACTAGCGGGGGTTCCTACGAGCAGTACTTC	CSVPGTSGGSYEQYF
TRBD2	TRBV5-1	-	TRBJ2-3	TGCGCCAGCAGCTTCGGTGATAGCGGGGGTAACACAGATACGCAGTATTTT	CASSFGDSGGNTDTQYF
-	TRBV9	-	TRBJ1-2	TGTGCCAGCAGCGTAGACTCCAACTATGGCTACACCTTC	CASSVDSNYGYTF
-	TRBV7-2	-	TRBJ2-2	TGTGCCAGCAGCTTACAGGGACTTAACACCGGGGAGCTGTTTTTT	CASSLQGLNTGELFF
-	TRBV11-2	-	TRBJ2-1	TGTGCCAGCAGCCTCACACAGGGATTGGGGAATGAGCAGTTCTTC	CASSLTQGLGNEQFF
-	TRBV29-1	once	TRBJ2-7	TGCAGCGTTACTAGGGGGTCCCTCTCCTACGAGCAGTACTTC	CSVTRGSLSYEQYF
-	TRBV6-2/TRBV6-3	-	TRBJ2-7	TGTGCCAGCAGTCCCAACTACGAGCAGTACTTC	CASSPNYEQYF
-	TRBV7-2	-	TRBJ1-3	TGTGCCAGCAGCCGGACTAGACTCTCTGGAAACACCATATATTTT	CASSRTRLSGNTIYF
-	TRBV10-3	-	TRBJ1-1	TGTGCCATCGCCCGGGACACTGAAGCTTTCTTT	CAIARDTEAFF
TRBD2	TRBV28	-	TRBJ2-2	TGTGCCAGCAGTTCCCTTGGAGCGGGGCTGAACACCGGGGAGCTGTTTTTT	CASSSLGAGLNTGELFF
-	TRBV6-2/TRBV6-3	once	TRBJ2-2	TGTGCCAGCAGTTATGACTCCCCATTGAACACCGGGGAGCTGTTTTTT	CASSYDSPLNTGELFF
TRBD1	TRBV7-9	-	TRBJ2-5	TGTGCCAGCAGCCCGCTCGGGGACAGGGACGGAAAGACCCAGTACTTC	CASSPLGDRDGKTQYF
TRBD2	TRBV6-1	-	TRBJ2-3	TGTGCCAGCAGTGAGATGGGGACTACCACAGATACGCAGTATTTT	CASSEMGTTTDTQYF
-	TRBV12-3/TRBV12-4	-	TRBJ1-2	TGTGCCAGCAGTCAGGGTAACTATGGCTACACCTTC	CASSQGNYGYTF
-	TRBV3-1/TRBV3-2	few	TRBJ2-3	TGTGCCAGCAGCCAAGAGAATCAGGCCCAGCCGTATTTT	CASSQENQAQPYF
-	TRBV13	-	TRBJ2-6	TGTGCCAGCAGCCCACAAGCAGGAGGGACTGGGGCCAACGTCCTGACTTTC	CASSPQAGGTGANVLTF
TRBD2	TRBV5-5	-	TRBJ2-3	TGTGCCAGCAGCCCCGAACTAGCGGGGGTGGTAGATACGCAGTATTTT	CASSPELAGVVDTQYF
TRBD1	TRBV5-4	-	TRBJ2-7	TGTGCCAGCAGCTTGGATCAAGGGGGCGGCGAGCAGTACTTC	CASSLDQGGGEQYF
TRBD1	TRBV11-3	-	TRBJ2-2	TGTGCCAGCAGCCAGGGACAGGGGAACACCGGGGAGCTGTTTTTT	CASSQGQGNTGELFF
TRBD2	TRBV7-6	-	TRBJ2-1	TGTGCCAGCAGCTATCTAGCGGGTCCCTTATATGAGCAGTTCTTC	CASSYLAGPLYEQFF
-	TRBV6-1	-	TRBJ2-3	TGTGCCAGCAGTGAATACAGGGCTAGCACAGATACGCAGTATTTT	CASSEYRASTDTQYF
-	TRBV5-8	-	TRBJ1-2	TGTGCCAGCAGCTCCTCCGGGTCCTTCTATGGCTACACCTTC	CASSSSGSFYGYTF